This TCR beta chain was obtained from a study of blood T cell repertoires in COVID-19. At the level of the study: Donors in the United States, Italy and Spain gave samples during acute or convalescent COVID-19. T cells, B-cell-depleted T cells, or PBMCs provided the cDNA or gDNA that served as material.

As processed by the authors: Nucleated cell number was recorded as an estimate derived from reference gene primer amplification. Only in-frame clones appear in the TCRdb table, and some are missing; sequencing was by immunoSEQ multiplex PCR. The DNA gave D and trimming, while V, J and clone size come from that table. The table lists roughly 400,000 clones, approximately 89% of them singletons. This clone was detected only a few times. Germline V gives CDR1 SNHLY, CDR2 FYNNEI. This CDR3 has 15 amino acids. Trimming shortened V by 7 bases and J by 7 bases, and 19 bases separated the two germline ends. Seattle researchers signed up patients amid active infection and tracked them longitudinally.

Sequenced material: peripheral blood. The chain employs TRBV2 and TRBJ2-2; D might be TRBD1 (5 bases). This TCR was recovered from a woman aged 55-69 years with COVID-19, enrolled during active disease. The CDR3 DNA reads TGTGCCAGCACCCCGAATAGGGGCGGCTTCGGGGAGCTGTTTTTT. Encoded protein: CASTPNRGGFGELFF.